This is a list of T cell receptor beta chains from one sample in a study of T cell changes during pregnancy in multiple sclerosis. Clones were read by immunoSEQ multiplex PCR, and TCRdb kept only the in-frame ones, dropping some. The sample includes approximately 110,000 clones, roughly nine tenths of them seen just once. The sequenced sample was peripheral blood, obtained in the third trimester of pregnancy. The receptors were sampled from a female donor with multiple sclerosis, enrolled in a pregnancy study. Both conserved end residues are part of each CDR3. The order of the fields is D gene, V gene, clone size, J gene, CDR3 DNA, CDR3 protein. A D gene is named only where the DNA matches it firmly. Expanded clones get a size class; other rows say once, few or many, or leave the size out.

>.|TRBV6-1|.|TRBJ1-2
TGTGCCAGCAGTGAAAGCCTGCGCTATGGCTACACCTTC
CASSESLRYGYTF
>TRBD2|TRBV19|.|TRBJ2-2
TGTGCCAGTAACTCGCCAGCGGGAGGTTTCCCCGGGGAGCTGTTTTTT
CASNSPAGGFPGELFF
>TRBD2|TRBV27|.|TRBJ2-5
TGTGCCAGCAAGGGACTAGCGGGAGGACTAGAGACCCAGTACTTC
CASKGLAGGLETQYF
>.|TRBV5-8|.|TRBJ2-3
TGTGCCAGCAGCTTGGCCTTCACAGATACGCAGTATTTT
CASSLAFTDTQYF
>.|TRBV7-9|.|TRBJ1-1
TGTGCCAGCAGCTCTCTCGGGAGTGCGAACACTGAAGCTTTCTTT
CASSSLGSANTEAFF
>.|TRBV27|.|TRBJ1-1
TGTGCCAGCAGTGTCAGGGTAGGGGCTGAAGCTTTCTTT
CASSVRVGAEAFF
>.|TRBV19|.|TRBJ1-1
TGTGCCAGTAGTATCGGCGGGGGGCGAGCTTTCTTT
CASSIGGGRAFF
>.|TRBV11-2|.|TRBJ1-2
TGTGCCAGCAGCTTACACCTTACTGCCCCCTCTGGCTACACCTTC
CASSLHLTAPSGYTF
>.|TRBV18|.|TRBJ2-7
TGTGCCAGCTCACCACCCGGCAGGGTCGAGCAGTACTTC
CASSPPGRVEQYF
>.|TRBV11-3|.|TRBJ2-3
TGTGCCAGCAGCTCCCAGGCAGGGGGACTAGATACGCAGTATTTT
CASSSQAGGLDTQYF
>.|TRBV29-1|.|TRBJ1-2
TGCAGCGTTGACAGGGACTATGGCTACACCTTC
CSVDRDYGYTF
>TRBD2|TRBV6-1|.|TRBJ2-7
TGTGCCAGCAGTGGACCCCTCGCGGGGGGGCCATACGAGCAGTACTTC
CASSGPLAGGPYEQYF
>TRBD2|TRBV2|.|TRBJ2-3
TGTGCCAGCAGCGCCCTTTCTAGCGGGGGGATGCATACGCAGTATTTT
CASSALSSGGMHTQYF
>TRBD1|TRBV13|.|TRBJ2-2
TGTGCCAGCAGTTTCCTACAGGGGGCGCGGACCGGGGAGCTGTTTTTT
CASSFLQGARTGELFF
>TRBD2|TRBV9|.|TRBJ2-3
TGTGCCAGCAGTTATAGCGGGGCGAGTACAGATACGCAGTATTTT
CASSYSGASTDTQYF
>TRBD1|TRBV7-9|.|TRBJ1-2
TGTGCCAGCAGCCAGAGTGACGGGACAGTCTATGGCTACACCTTC
CASSQSDGTVYGYTF
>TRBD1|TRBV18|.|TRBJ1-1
TGTGCCAGCTCACTCGCCGGGACAGGTGACATTTTCTTT
CASSLAGTGDIFF
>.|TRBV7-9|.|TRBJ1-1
TGTGCCAGCAGCCCTTCGGGTGGCCTAGGAACTGAAGCTTTCTTT
CASSPSGGLGTEAFF
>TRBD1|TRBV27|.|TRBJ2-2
TGTGCCAGCAAACGGGTAGGGGGCATCGGGGAGCTGTTTTTT
CASKRVGGIGELFF
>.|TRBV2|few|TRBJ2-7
TGTGCCAGCAGTGAAGCTCCGGGTTTCACTTATAACGGGCAGTACTTC
CASSEAPGFTYNGQYF
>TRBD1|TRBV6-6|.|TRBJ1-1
TGTGCCAGCAGTGCAGACAGGGCGGCTTTCTTT
CASSADRAAFF
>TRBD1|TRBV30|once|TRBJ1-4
TGTGCCTGGAGATCACGACAGGGGGGAAATGAAAAACTGTTTTTT
CAWRSRQGGNEKLFF
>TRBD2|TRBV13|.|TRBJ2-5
TGTGCCAGCAGCCCCGCCCTCCGGGGGGGGGAGACCCAGTACTTC
CASSPALRGGETQYF
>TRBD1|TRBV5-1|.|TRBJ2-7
TGCGCCAGCAGCTTAACGACAGGGGCTTCCTCCTACGAGCAGTACTTC
CASSLTTGASSYEQYF
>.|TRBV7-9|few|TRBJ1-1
TGTGCCAGCAGACAGGAGCCGAACACTGAAGCTTTCTTT
CASRQEPNTEAFF